This TCR beta chain was retrieved from a study of blood T cell repertoires in COVID-19 (dated by TCRdb to about 2020). Turning to the overall study: Collaborator samples came from the United States, Italy and Spain and covered acute and convalescent phases of COVID-19. The material from the prospective study consisted of cDNA or gDNA derived from T cells, B-cell-depleted T cells, or PBMCs. Subjects who had been exposed to COVID-19, were actively infected with it, or had recovered from it provided the deeply sampled blood TCRbeta repertoires that made up the dataset. The repertoires were released in a freely available public database intended as a resource for research on the immune response to SARS-CoV-2. Samples were obtained from the ongoing ImmuneRACE study (first 160 participants) and from some 1,300 subjects provided by 6 global collaborators. A de-identified subject ID, COVID-19 status, age in years and sex were almost always included in the sample metadata. Where available, HLA class I and class II types were obtained from metadata supplied by the sample provider rather than from assay-based typing. What the work shows at the level of the full study, not this receptor alone: The quantity of clinical and demographic metadata differed by source and by participant and was supplied without curation.

In regard to this clone: It lacks a known antigen. No clone much larger than this one lies a single base away; base qualities are absent.

The immunoSEQ Assay, a bias-controlled multiplex PCR, was used to amplify TCRbeta CDR3 regions from genomic DNA. The original methods were these. Nucleated cell counts per sample were estimated from amplification of reference gene primers within the assay. Sequence reads were collapsed and filtered to measure the absolute abundance of every unique TCRbeta CDR3 rearrangement. Productive Simpson clonality was computed per sample as the square root of Simpson's diversity index over productive rearrangements. Drawn from immuneACCESS, this table holds only the in-frame rearrangements with V and J called that TCRdb kept. Clones are partly lost; checked studies trace under half to an unresolved V gene and leave the rest unexplained. V and J calls and clone size come straight from that table; D and trimming were deduced from the DNA. The table for this sample lists 250,000 to 300,000 clones; around 90% of them were counted only once. 1.5% to 2% of the sample goes to the ten largest clones.

Participants in the prospective study were aged roughly 18 to 89 years, lived in more than 20 United States geographic areas, and enrolled through a virtual design. In the prospective study, participants were assigned to cohorts based on the clinical history participants reported in a screening survey and a study questionnaire. ImmuneRACE Cohort 3 recovered participants were defined by two consecutive negative NP/OP PCR tests, healthcare professional clearance, or symptom resolution. In the prospective study, mobile phlebotomists collected whole blood, serum and a nasopharyngeal or oropharyngeal swab from each participant. Participants in the prospective study had the option to provide additional blood draws and questionnaires over a 2-month period. Before DNA extraction, prospective study blood samples were shipped either frozen or at room temperature. Including the terminal cysteine and phenylalanine, the CDR3 comprises 14 residues. Left in the record is the CDR3 DNA by itself, 42 bases read in frame from the first base. For this chain, trimming is 8 bases at the V end and 1 base at the J end, and the number of junction bases without a gene match is 7. The CDR1 and CDR2 encoded by the germline V gene (reference sequence) are GTSNPN and SVGIG.

The sequenced sample was PBMCs or T cells enriched from blood (not recorded which). The chain is encoded by TRBV30 joined to TRBJ1-1; 10 of the junction bases match TRBD1. This sequence originates from a woman aged 40 to 50 who had recovered from COVID-19. The DNA sequence follows: TGTGCCCAAAAGACAGGGGGCGGGAACACTGAAGCTTTCTTT. Protein translation: CAQKTGGGNTEAFF.